In its sample, the clone carrying this TCR beta chain was seen a few times. The CDR3 spans 13 residues. CDR1 LNHDA and CDR2 SQIVND come from the germline V gene (reference sequence). With 5 bases removed from V and 0 bases from J, the gap between germline ends came to 7 bases. The data belong to a study of immune heterogeneity within non-small cell lung tumors. The wider study: There were a few squamous cell carcinomas, approximately 9 non-squamous carcinomas and 1 tumor not otherwise specified.

For each sample, template was approximately 640 ng of bulk tumor genomic DNA. Every primary tumor yielded several biopsies, spaced far apart, that were taken during surgery. Those enrolled were patients newly diagnosed with untreated non-small cell lung cancer and undergoing curative surgery. CDR3 of TCR beta was amplified by multiplex PCR that used 32 V and 13 J primers. Using its own MiXCR run on the multiplex PCR reads, TCRdb lists one record per CDR3 protein. The sample shows some 2,800 distinct CDR3 sequences, around 59% of them seen only once. The specimen was lung tumor tissue. V is TRBV19 and J is TRBJ1-2; tentatively, D is TRBD1 (6 bases). This receptor was obtained from a man in his 60s with non-small cell lung cancer. Written as DNA, the CDR3 is TGTGCCAGTAGTTGGGGGCCTAACTATGGCTACACCTTC. Encoded protein: CASSWGPNYGYTF.